A selection of T cell receptor beta chains follows, all from one sample in a study of human T cells and chemical hapten exposure. TCRdb called the RACE reads again in MiXCR, with one record for every CDR3 protein. This table has 100,000 or so distinct CDR3 sequences, under 40% appearing once. Sequences were derived from whole blood, sampled in connection with sensitization to the hapten diphenylcyclopropenone (DPC). These receptors came from a man between 35 and 55 years old with alopecia areata. Some clones in this sample may be carry-over from other donors' samples. CDR3s include the opening cysteine and the closing phenylalanine or tryptophan.

V | CDR3
TRBV28 | CASRPYLNGNHEQYF
TRBV20-1 | CSARGGTCGNARTDTQYF
TRBV7-2 | CASSSARGAAGEQFF
TRBV7-9 | CASSLAITSNKETQYF
TRBV4-3 | CASSQKTLLNTEAFF
TRBV12-3/TRBV12-4 | CASSSGQGAEKLFF
TRBV4-3 | CASSQDSGNHLEQYF
TRBV6-2/TRBV6-3 | CASSIGQGILF
TRBV20-1 | CSASVAGVTDTQYF
TRBV24-1 | CATRPGQGGTEAFF
TRBV6-5 | CANSLERGAGNNEQFF
TRBV7-2 | CASSLEGRVDTEAFF
TRBV12-3/TRBV12-4 | CASRQLAGYNEQFF